This TCR beta chain was profiled in a study of blood T cell repertoires in COVID-19. As for the study in general: Either two negative PCRs, clearance, or symptom resolution qualified Cohort 3 donors as recovered.

V was trimmed by 0 bases and J by 1 base, leaving 9 bases between them. The CDR3 has 16 residues. Germline V CDR1 and CDR2: LNHNV, YYDKDF (reference sequence). Participants spanned ages roughly 18 to 95 years and resided in roughly 22 US areas. Repertoires were generated with immunoSEQ multiplex PCR, while TCRdb's copy carries only in-frame clones and drops some. Counted here are hundreds of thousands of clones, 88% occurring once; the ten biggest clones make up around 2%. The rearrangement uses TRBV15 and TRBJ2-2, with D possibly being TRBD2 (5 bases). Sequenced input: PBMCs or T cells enriched from blood (not recorded which). This receptor was identified in an older woman in a cohort exposed to, infected with or recovered from COVID-19 (not recorded which). The CDR3 nucleotides read TGTGCCACCAGCAGAGAAGCGGCGGTGAACACCGGGGAGCTGTTTTTT. It yields the protein CATSREAAVNTGELFF. Full variable domain (rest looked up from reference TRBV15 and TRBJ2-2): DAMVIQNPRYQVTQFGKPVTLSCSQTLNHNVMYWYQQKSSQAPKLLFHYYDKDFNNEADTPDNFQSRRPNTSFCFLDIRSPGLGDTAMYLCATSREAAVNTGELFFGEGSRLTVL.